Presented here are 12 T cell receptor beta chains from one specimen sequenced in a study of T cell clonotyping in hematopoietic cell transplantation. Sequencing used immunoSEQ multiplex PCR; TCRdb keeps in-frame clones, though not all of them. The sample carries tens of thousands of clones, about nine tenths recorded once. Regarding time point: recipient sample about 28 days before transplant, after cytoreduction. Here the sequenced sample was peripheral blood mononuclear cells, taken before stem cell transplant. These receptors all stem from a man in his sixties with biphenotypic leukemia. Some clones in this sample may be carry-over from other donors' samples.

This chain joins TRBV2 and TRBJ2-7; 9 bases line up with TRBD1. The CDR3 has 14 amino acids. J lost 6 bases, V lost 5 bases, and 8 bases had no gene match. Germline CDR1 is SNHLY and CDR2 is FYNNEI. Here the CDR3 DNA reads TGTGCCAGCAGTAGGGACAGGGTTAATCGCGAGCAGTACTTC. It specifies CASSRDRVNREQYF.

The V call is TRBV28, the J call TRBJ2-7; the match to TRBD2 covers 13 bases. This CDR3 has 17 residues. Germline lookup yields CDR1 MDHEN and CDR2 SYDVKM. After removal of 4 bases from V and 2 bases from J, the junction contained 8 bases not matched to a gene. CDR3 region: CASSSIGTSGTPYEQYF. CDR3 sequence (DNA): TGTGCCAGCAGTTCCATCGGGACTAGCGGGACCCCCTACGAGCAGTACTTC. Full variable domain (missing parts from reference TRBV28 and TRBJ2-7): DVKVTQSSRYLVKRTGEKVFLECVQDMDHENMFWYRQDPGLGLRLIYFSYDVKMKEKGDIPEGYSVSREKKERFSLILESASTNQTSMYLCASSSIGTSGTPYEQYFGPGTRLTVT.

This clone showed up just a few times. V usage is TRBV5-4 and J usage is TRBJ2-7, with D maybe TRBD2 (6 bases). Trimming removed 4 bases at V and 3 bases at J, with 11 bases between. Germline V gives CDR1 SGHNT, CDR2 YYREEE (reference sequence). This CDR3 is built from 13 residues. The CDR3 coding sequence is TGTGCCAGCAGCGGGGACTCCGACTACGAGCAGTACTTC. It encodes CASSGDSDYEQYF.

The rearrangement joins TRBV7-6 to TRBJ2-5, with 9 bases lining up with TRBD1. The CDR3 is 16 residues long. Germline lookup yields CDR1 SGHVS and CDR2 FNYEAQ. The V segment lost 2 bases and the J segment 1 base; nucleotides outside the gene matches: 5. CDR3 DNA: TGTGCCAGCAGCTTATCCGGGACAGGGACCCAAGAGACCCAGTACTTC. Amino acids: CASSLSGTGTQETQYF. The whole variable domain, filled in from reference TRBV7-6 and TRBJ2-5, reads GAGVSQSPRYKVTKRGQDVALRCDPISGHVSLYWYRQALGQGPEFLTYFNYEAQQDKSGLPNDRFSAERPEGSISTLTIQRTEQRDSAMYRCASSLSGTGTQETQYFGPGTRLLVL.

This clone was observed a few times. CDR3 loop: CASSEEQNANTEAFF. The CDR3 nucleotides are TGTGCCAGCAGTGAAGAACAGAACGCGAACACTGAAGCTTTCTTT. The J gene is TRBJ1-1, the V gene TRBV2; D is uncertain. Looked up from germline, CDR1 is SNHLY and CDR2 is FYNNEI. CDR3 length equals 15 residues. The V end was cut by 1 base, the J end by 1 base, with 10 bases between.

The chain is built from TRBV28 and TRBJ1-2, with TRBD1 as a possible D gene (6 bases). V gave up 6 bases and J gave up 5 bases, with 22 bases separating them. The CDR3 loop spans 16 amino acids. Germline V gene lookup returns CDR1 MDHEN and CDR2 SYDVKM. CDR3 coding DNA: TGTGCCAGCAGCTTAGGACCCCAGGGGACGCGATATGGCTACACCTTC. Translated, it gives CASSLGPQGTRYGYTF.

This rearrangement joins TRBV6-6 to TRBJ1-1; D is unclear. The CDR3 length is 12 residues. CDR1 and CDR2 (germline): MNHNY, SVGAGI (reference sequence). V was trimmed by 7 bases and J by 7 bases, leaving 13 bases between them. The chain's CDR3 is CASIAGYDEAFF. The CDR3 region has the DNA TGTGCCAGCATCGCGGGTTATGATGAAGCTTTCTTT.

This clone was seen only once. The chain has TRBV7-2 and TRBJ2-3, with 14 bases matching TRBD2. J gave up 4 bases and V 5 bases, and 5 bases lay outside the gene matches. Germline V gene lookup returns CDR1 SGHTA and CDR2 FQGNSA. The CDR3 has 16 residues. CDR3 sequence reads: CASSPRLAGGADTQYF. CDR3 DNA sequence: TGTGCCAGCAGCCCTAGACTAGCGGGGGGGGCAGATACGCAGTATTTT.

The sample holds a few counts of this clone. V is TRBV4-1 and J is TRBJ2-1, with D possibly matching TRBD2 (6 bases). The CDR3 covers 18 residues. The germline V gene has CDR1 MGHRA and CDR2 YSYEKL. The V and J ends lost 4 bases and 7 bases respectively, with 26 bases between them. CDR3 bases: TGCGCCAGCAGCCCAGGGATGGTGGGCGGGACGTCGAGGAATGAGCAGTTCTTC. It translates to CASSPGMVGGTSRNEQFF.

The rearrangement links TRBV7-9 to TRBJ2-5, with TRBD1 as a possible D gene (5 bases). The ends were cut back, 5 bases at V and 0 bases at J, with 16 bases in the middle. This CDR3 is 16 amino acids long. Germline values: CDR1 SEHNR, CDR2 FQNEAQ (reference sequence). The CDR3 here is CASSRRQPKYQETQYF. The DNA of the CDR3 is TGTGCCAGCAGCCGGCGACAGCCCAAGTACCAAGAGACCCAGTACTTC.

The V and J genes are TRBV6-5 and TRBJ2-7; 11 bases align to TRBD1. The J segment lost 3 bases and the V segment lost 2 bases, leaving 0 bases of the junction unmatched. Germline loops: CDR1 MNHEY, CDR2 SVGAGI. This CDR3 has 14 residues. CDR3 bases: TGTGCCAGCAGTTACGGGACAGGGGGCTACGAGCAGTACTTC. It specifies CASSYGTGGYEQYF.

This clone was found once. This chain links TRBV14 with TRBJ1-1, with TRBD1 as a possible D gene (6 bases). The V gene lost 1 base and the J gene lost 2 bases, with 11 bases spanning the gap. CDR1 and CDR2 (germline): SGHDN, FVKESK. CDR3 size: 15 residues. The CDR3 reads CASSQVEGGNTEAFF. For the CDR3, the DNA is TGTGCCAGCAGCCAAGTTGAAGGGGGAAACACTGAAGCTTTCTTT.